This T cell receptor beta chain was obtained from a study of blood T cell repertoires in COVID-19. Whole-study context: The origin of the acute and convalescent COVID-19 samples was the United States, Italy and Spain.

Donors were grouped by their self-reported clinical history. The protocol was immunoSEQ multiplex PCR, while the TCRdb copy is restricted to in-frame clones and leaves out a portion. Altogether about 270,000 clones are present, more than 70% being singletons, with the ten largest covering 2% to 2.5%. The sequenced sample consisted of PBMCs or T cells enriched from blood (not recorded which). The receptor was isolated from a woman in her sixties or seventies in a cohort exposed to, infected with or recovered from COVID-19 (not recorded which).

The CDR3 DNA reads as TGTGCCAGCAGCCAAGAAGGGGGATTGGGTGGCTACACCTTC. Its protein product is CASSQEGGLGGYTF. This chain joins TRBV3-1 (or the pseudogene TRBV3-2) and TRBJ1-2, with D possibly TRBD1 on 6 matching bases. The CDR3 runs 14 residues. V gave up 0 bases and J gave up 7 bases, with 12 bases separating them. In germline, CDR1 is LGHDT, CDR2 YNNKEL (reference sequence).